A single sample gave rise to the 29 T cell receptor beta chains below, sequenced in a study of shared clonotypes between healthy human individuals. Clones were sequenced by immunoSEQ multiplex PCR, and TCRdb holds only the in-frame ones, with some missing. The sample includes under 1,100,000 clones, about four fifths of them seen just once. Sequencing was performed on memory CD4+ T cells from PBMCs. Specified subset: CD45RA-negative fraction. The receptors derive from a man aged 18 to 35 in good health. Some clones in this sample may be carry-over from other donors' samples.

This rearrangement joins TRBV7-9 to TRBJ1-2; D might be TRBD1 (5 bases). The germline V gene encodes CDR1 SEHNR and CDR2 FQNEAQ (reference sequence). V was clipped by 8 bases and J by 3 bases, with 16 bases between them. The CDR3 contains 14 residues. The CDR3 DNA follows: TGTGCCAGCTCAATAACGGGGGACTACTATGGCTACACCTTC. Amino acid sequence: CASSITGDYYGYTF.

The CDR3 here is CAWSAENEQFF. The CDR3 DNA reads TGTGCCTGGAGTGCCGAGAATGAGCAGTTCTTC. The V call is TRBV30, the J call TRBJ2-1, with unresolved D. CDR1 GTSNPN and CDR2 SVGIG come from the germline V gene (reference sequence). The CDR3 is made up of 11 amino acids. Trimming left V 1 base short and J 7 bases short, with 5 bases between.

This sequence joins TRBV19 and TRBJ2-2; unclear D gene. The V end was cut by 7 bases, the J end by 0 bases, with 9 bases between. The CDR3 sequence is 14 residues long. CDR1 and CDR2 from the germline V gene are LNHDA and SQIVND (reference sequence). Written as DNA, the CDR3 is TGTGCCAGTATACGGACCCCGAACACCGGGGAGCTGTTTTTT. Its translation is CASIRTPNTGELFF.

The rearrangement links TRBV6-5 to TRBJ2-7, with TRBD2 matching 7 bases. Trimming at V came to 5 bases and at J to 2 bases, leaving 9 bases not matched to a gene. There are 15 residues in the CDR3. Germline V gene sequence: CDR1 MNHEY, CDR2 SVGAGI. The CDR3 DNA is TGTGCCAGCAGTCCAGGGACTACCTCAACCTACGAGCAGTACTTC. This codes for CASSPGTTSTYEQYF.

The chain recombines TRBV30 with TRBJ1-1, with D hard to call. V was clipped by 2 bases and J by 6 bases, with 13 bases between them. CDR3 length: 13 residues. Germline values: CDR1 GTSNPN, CDR2 SVGIG (reference sequence). The CDR3 region is CAWSRDPRAEAFF. The CDR3 DNA is TGTGCCTGGAGTCGCGACCCCCGGGCTGAAGCTTTCTTT.

The CDR3 sequence is CASSSTSSTDTQYF. Here the CDR3 DNA reads TGTGCCAGCAGCTCGACTTCTAGCACAGATACGCAGTATTTT. The rearrangement links TRBV5-4 to TRBJ2-3; D remains ambiguous. This CDR3 comprises 14 residues. V lost 3 bases, J lost 0 bases, and 8 bases lay in between. Germline CDR1 reads SGHNT; CDR2 reads YYREEE (reference sequence).

The V and J genes are TRBV29-1 and TRBJ2-7; 8 bases agree with TRBD2. The germline V gene has CDR1 SQVTM and CDR2 ANQGSEA. The junction had 4 bases not matched to a gene; V was cut back by 7 bases and J by 5 bases. This CDR3 spans 11 amino acids. The CDR3 spells CSAIGRDEQYF. CDR3 bases: TGCAGCGCCATCGGGAGGGACGAGCAGTACTTC.

The rearrangement joins TRBV9 to TRBJ2-2; 7 nucleotides match TRBD1. This CDR3 region has 16 residues. With 5 bases clipped from V and 6 bases from J, the junction kept 13 bases outside the gene matches. CDR1 is SGDLS, CDR2 YYNGEE, per germline. The CDR3, as DNA: TGTGCCAGCAGTAAACAGGGGACACCTTCGGCCGGGGAGCTGTTTTTT. Translating gives CASSKQGTPSAGELFF.

This chain joins TRBV6-1 and TRBJ1-1; tentative D call: TRBD1 (5 bases). V shed 4 bases and J shed 2 bases, with 8 bases lying between them. The CDR3 loop spans 13 amino acids. Germline CDR1 MNHNS, CDR2 SASEGT. The CDR3 coding sequence is TGTGCCAGCAGTGCTCAGGGTAACACTGAAGCTTTCTTT. This gives the protein CASSAQGNTEAFF.

The CDR3: CASRPSGTNTGELFF. CDR3 in DNA: TGCGCCAGCAGGCCAAGCGGGACTAACACCGGGGAGCTGTTTTTT. The V and J genes are TRBV4-3 and TRBJ2-2, with 7 bases identical to TRBD2. The CDR3 has 15 amino acids. With V trimmed by 6 bases and J by 2 bases, 6 bases remained unmatched. Per the germline V gene, CDR1 is LGHNA and CDR2 is YSLEER.

This clone was found a few times. Here the CDR3 reads CASSPRGSGRGDTQYF. The CDR3, as DNA: TGCGCCAGCAGCCCCCGTGGTAGCGGGAGGGGAGATACGCAGTATTTT. The gene calls are TRBV5-1 and TRBJ2-3; 11 nucleotides align to TRBD2. The germline V gene encodes CDR1 SGHRS and CDR2 YFSETQ. Trimming removed 4 bases from V and 5 bases from J; junction bases left unmatched: 9. The CDR3 spans 16 residues.

This clone was counted many times. The chain couples TRBV6-1 to TRBJ2-7; D is uncertain. Germline assignment: CDR1 MNHNS and CDR2 SASEGT. The CDR3 has 14 residues. CDR3 in amino acids: CVRPRSRNLYEQYF. The CDR3 DNA sequence: TGTGTGCGGCCGCGGTCCCGAAACCTCTACGAGCAGTACTTC.

This sequence joins TRBV7-2 and TRBJ1-4, with D tentatively TRBD1 (6 bases). Per germline, CDR1 SGHTA and CDR2 FQGNSA. This CDR3 is 15 amino acids long. Trimming pared 2 bases from V and 3 bases from J, leaving 10 bases between. The CDR3 sequence is CASSLRGQPNEKLFF. In nucleotides, the CDR3 is TGTGCCAGCAGCTTACGGGGGCAGCCTAATGAAAAACTGTTTTTT.

This clone was found a few times. The rearrangement uses TRBV7-3 and TRBJ2-7; TRBD1 is a possible D gene (5 bases). The germline V and J ends were trimmed by 5 bases and 6 bases, with 14 bases remaining between them. This CDR3 is built from 13 residues. Germline V lookup: CDR1 SGHTA, CDR2 FQGTGA. CDR3: CASSLGPQREQYF. DNA of the CDR3: TGTGCCAGCAGCCTGGGGCCTCAACGCGAGCAGTACTTC.

This sequence joins TRBV20-1 and TRBJ2-1, with D unclear. This CDR3 is 11 amino acids long. The V gene's germline CDR1 is DFQATT and CDR2 SNEGSKA (reference sequence). The V end was cut by 5 bases, the J end by 8 bases, with 10 bases between. As DNA, the CDR3 is TGCAGTGCTGGGCAGGTCGATGAGCAGTTCTTC. Translation gives CSAGQVDEQFF.

The J gene is TRBJ2-1, the V gene TRBV28; 8 positions match TRBD2. The CDR3 spans 16 residues. CDR1 is MDHEN, CDR2 SYDVKM, per germline. V shed 5 bases, J shed 4 bases, and the junction held 10 bases outside the gene matches. The CDR3 nucleotides are TGTGCCAGCAGTCCGTCGAGACTAGCGCCTTACAATGAGCAGTTCTTC. Translating it yields CASSPSRLAPYNEQFF.

This rearrangement joins TRBV4-1 to TRBJ1-3; D gene ambiguous. Trimming pared 6 bases from V and 2 bases from J, leaving 11 bases between. This CDR3 is built from 14 residues. Per germline, CDR1 MGHRA and CDR2 YSYEKL. In DNA form, the CDR3 reads TGCGCCAGCAGGTCGCTGATGGCTGGAAACACCATATATTTT. This codes for CASRSLMAGNTIYF.

This chain connects TRBV2 to TRBJ2-3; no firm D call. Germline assignment: CDR1 SNHLY and CDR2 FYNNEI. The CDR3 is 15 residues long. The ends were cut back, 3 bases at V and 3 bases at J, with 13 bases in the middle. The CDR3 here is CASSESSGWTDTQYF. CDR3 coding DNA: TGTGCCAGCAGTGAGAGTAGTGGATGGACAGATACGCAGTATTTT.

This clone was recorded a few times. J is TRBJ1-4 and V is TRBV5-4; D is possibly TRBD1 (6 bases). V was pared by 0 bases and J by 6 bases, with 15 bases between. CDR1 is SGHNT, CDR2 YYREEE, per germline (reference sequence). CDR3 length equals 16 residues. The CDR3 bases are TGTGCCAGCAGCTTGGCCGGAGGGGGGCCTGATGAAAAACTGTTTTTT. This encodes CASSLAGGGPDEKLFF. Variable domain in full (rest from reference TRBV5-4 and TRBJ1-4): ETGVTQSPTHLIKTRGQQVTLRCSSQSGHNTVSWYQQALGQGPQFIFQYYREEENGRGNFPPRFSGLQFPNYSSELNVNALELDDSALYLCASSLAGGGPDEKLFFGSGTQLSVL.

The CDR3 loop is CAISESAGSSTDTQYF. The CDR3 DNA sequence: TGTGCCATCAGTGAGTCGGCGGGGTCTAGCACAGATACGCAGTATTTT. V usage is TRBV10-3 and J usage is TRBJ2-3; D perhaps matches TRBD2 (6 bases). Germline V gives CDR1 ENHRY, CDR2 SYGVKD. The length of the CDR3 is 16 residues. Deletions cut 0 bases from V and 0 bases from J, with 10 bases between.

The V and J genes are TRBV18 and TRBJ2-7; D perhaps matches TRBD2 (6 bases). V was trimmed by 0 bases and J by 6 bases, leaving 9 bases between them. The CDR3 is made up of 13 amino acids. Per the germline V gene, CDR1 is KGHSH and CDR2 is LQKENI. CDR3: CASSPPGSREQYF. Here the CDR3 DNA reads TGTGCCAGCTCACCACCCGGGAGTCGCGAGCAGTACTTC.

This rearrangement joins TRBV19 to TRBJ1-5, with D unresolved. CDR1 and CDR2 from the germline V gene are LNHDA and SQIVND (reference sequence). The CDR3 covers 14 residues. Trimming left V 1 base short and J 4 bases short, with 8 bases between. The CDR3 loop is CASSIVGENQPQHF. The CDR3 DNA sequence: TGTGCCAGTAGTATAGTAGGTGAGAATCAGCCCCAGCATTTT.

The rearrangement uses TRBV2 and TRBJ1-2; D not resolved. The CDR3 runs 12 residues. Germline V CDR1 and CDR2: SNHLY, FYNNEI. V lost 2 bases to trimming and J lost 10 bases, with 11 bases between them. Here the CDR3 reads CASSESILAYTF. For the CDR3, the DNA is TGTGCCAGCAGTGAATCTATCCTCGCCTACACCTTC.

This clone was counted between two and nine times. The rearrangement uses TRBV30 and TRBJ1-1; D not certain. This CDR3 has 12 residues. Per the germline V gene, CDR1 is GTSNPN and CDR2 is SVGIG (reference sequence). The ends were cut back, 3 bases at V and 4 bases at J, with 9 bases in the middle. The CDR3 nucleotides read TGTGCCTGGAGCCGGGTGACCACTGAAGCTTTCTTT. This sequence encodes CAWSRVTTEAFF.

This clone was counted once. The chain carries TRBV7-2 and TRBJ1-5, with D maybe TRBD1 (5 bases). Germline-derived CDR1 and CDR2 are SGHTA and FQGNSA. Trimming stripped 8 bases from V and 0 bases from J, with 17 bases between. The CDR3 loop spans 16 amino acids. The CDR3 region has the DNA TGTGCCAGCGGGACTTTGACAGTTTATAGCAATCAGCCCCAGCATTTT. It codes for CASGTLTVYSNQPQHF.

The V and J genes are TRBV28 and TRBJ2-7; D gene unclear. The CDR3 loop spans 13 amino acids. The germline V gene encodes CDR1 MDHEN and CDR2 SYDVKM. V shed 8 bases and J shed 2 bases, with 13 bases lying between them. The CDR3: CASFDGRTYEQYF. In DNA, the CDR3 is TGTGCCAGCTTCGACGGGCGCACCTACGAGCAGTACTTC.

This clone was counted ten times or more. V gene TRBV28 combines with J gene TRBJ2-5; D perhaps matches TRBD2 (6 bases). V was clipped by 5 bases and J by 2 bases, with 12 bases between them. In germline, CDR1 is MDHEN, CDR2 SYDVKM. CDR3 size: 14 residues. The CDR3 DNA sequence: TGTGCCAGCAGTGTTAGCGGAGCTCAAGAGACCCAGTACTTC. Translation gives CASSVSGAQETQYF.

This chain uses TRBV29-1 with TRBJ2-7; perhaps TRBD1 as D (6 bases). The V and J ends lost 6 bases and 1 base respectively, with 10 bases between them. There are 12 residues in the CDR3. CDR1 is SQVTM, CDR2 ANQGSEA, per germline. The CDR3 bases are TGCAGCGTGCGGACAGATTCCTACGAGCAGTACTTC. It translates to CSVRTDSYEQYF.

A word on this clone: This specimen includes other DNA sequences encoding the same CDR3. The chain carries TRBV7-3 and TRBJ2-1; D is ambiguous. The CDR3 covers 13 residues. The V gene's germline CDR1 is SGHTA and CDR2 FQGTGA. Trimming took 5 bases from V and 5 from J, leaving 10 bases between them. As DNA, the CDR3 is TGTGCCAGCAGCCTTCGGGCAGACAATGAGCAGTTCTTC. Protein product: CASSLRADNEQFF. The full variable domain, completed using reference TRBV7-3 and TRBJ2-1, is GAGVSQTPSNKVTEKGKYVELRCDPISGHTALYWYRQSLGQGPEFLIYFQGTGAADDSGLPNDRFFAVRPEGSVSTLKIQRTERGDSAVYLCASSLRADNEQFFGPGTRLTVL.